The 8 T cell receptor beta chains below come from one sample, sequenced in a study of T cell clonality in common variable immunodeficiency. Here immunoSEQ multiplex PCR was the method, and the copy in TCRdb shows in-frame clones only, minus some. This sample shows around 45,000 clones and no singletons; approximately 2.7% rests with the ten largest. Material for sequencing was peripheral blood mononuclear cells. The receptors come from a person aged 18 to 75 in good health.

This clone was picked up many times. The read terminates 3 residues before the CDR3 end, so the remaining end is supplied by the germline J gene. The chain joins TRBV30 to TRBJ1-6; a weak D match, TRBD1 (5 bases). V shed 5 bases and J shed 9 bases, with 11 bases lying between them. This CDR3 region has 12 residues. The germline gives CDR1 GTSNPN, CDR2 SVGIG (reference sequence). The DNA read from the CDR3 is TGTGCCTGGGACAGAGAAGGTTCACCC. This codes for CAWDREGSP. The whole CDR3 region reads CAWDREGSPLHF. The full variable domain, in which reference TRBV30 and TRBJ1-6 provide the parts outside the CDR3, is SQTIHQWPATLVQPVGSPLSLECTVEGTSNPNLYWYRQAAGRGLQLLFYSVGIGQISSEVPQNLSASRPQDRQFILSSKKLLLSDSGFYLCAWDREGSPLHFGNGTRLTVT.

This clone occurred many times. The read finishes 3 residues shy of the CDR3 end, and the germline J gene is used to complete it. The chain combines TRBV20-1 with TRBJ1-2; 10 bases match TRBD1. V was clipped by 6 bases and J by 3 bases; unmatched bases: 10. This CDR3 spans 15 amino acids. Looked up from germline, CDR1 is DFQATT and CDR2 is SNEGSKA (reference sequence). The covered CDR3 bases are TGCAGTGCGACCATGACAGGGGGCGCGCACTATGGC. It encodes CSATMTGGAHYG. In full, the CDR3 is CSATMTGGAHYGYTF.

On this clone itself: The read halts 3 residues ahead of the CDR3 end, with the missing end drawn from the germline J gene. The chain recombines TRBV10-2 with TRBJ2-7; 7 nucleotides line up with TRBD1. The V and J ends lost 2 bases and 5 bases, in that order; junction bases with no gene match: 0. The CDR3 sequence is 12 residues long. Germline V gene data show CDR1 as WSHSY and CDR2 as SAAADI. The CDR3: CASSERGHEQYF. CDR3 DNA (partial): TGCGCCAGCAGTGAGAGGGGGCACGAG.

There are many counts of this clone. The missing CDR3 end, 3 residues past where the read stops, is filled in from the germline J gene. V is TRBV19 and J is TRBJ1-2; possibly TRBD1 for D (5 bases). The V gene's germline CDR1 is LNHDA and CDR2 SQIVND (reference sequence). The CDR3 spans 13 residues. CDR3 in amino acids: CASTGGWVNGYTF. CDR3 bases read: TGTGCCAGTACCGGGGGGTGGGTGAACGGC.

This clone was observed at least ten times. The CDR3 end lies 3 residues beyond the end of the read and is filled in from the germline J gene. The rearrangement uses TRBV14 and TRBJ2-1, with D possibly matching TRBD2 (6 bases). CDR3 length equals 16 residues. The germline gives CDR1 SGHDN, CDR2 FVKESK. The ends were cut back, 1 base at V and 2 bases at J, with 12 bases in the middle. This chain's CDR3 is CASSQAPGLPYNEQFF. CDR3 bases read: TGTGCCAGCAGCCAAGCCCCGGGACTTCCCTACAATGAG.

This clone was seen ten or more times. The sequence runs out 3 residues before the end of the CDR3; the remainder is reconstructed from the germline J gene. The chain carries TRBV7-2 and TRBJ1-2; possible D gene TRBD1, 6 bases. Germline CDR1 is SGHTA and CDR2 is FQGNSA. The V end was cut by 4 bases, the J end by 5 bases, with 17 bases between. The CDR3 is made up of 15 amino acids. CDR3 in amino acids: CASSSRAGQLYGYTF. The sequenced CDR3 bases are TGTGCCAGCAGCTCCCGGGCCGGACAGCTTTATGGC.

The table lists this clone with many counts. The DNA ends 3 residues before the CDR3 does, and the rest of the CDR3 is filled in from the germline J gene. The chain combines TRBV5-6 with TRBJ1-5; tentatively, D is TRBD1 (6 bases). The CDR3 loop spans 15 amino acids. The germline V gene has CDR1 SGHDT and CDR2 YYEEEE. The V and J ends lost 0 bases and 3 bases respectively, with 10 bases between them. The part of the CDR3 DNA that was read is TGTGCCAGCAGCTTGGCGGGGGGGGCCAATCAGCCC. This codes for CASSLAGGANQP. The whole CDR3 sequence reads CASSLAGGANQPQHF.

As for this clone: The read finishes 3 residues shy of the CDR3 end, and the germline J gene is used to complete it. The chain recombines TRBV20-1 with TRBJ2-7; 14 bases agree with TRBD2. With V trimmed by 5 bases and J by 4 bases, 7 bases remained unmatched. CDR1 is DFQATT, CDR2 SNEGSKA, per germline (reference sequence). This CDR3 spans 15 amino acids. CDR3 region: CSAARTSGRKYEQYF. The sequenced CDR3 bases are TGCAGTGCTGCCCGGACTAGCGGGAGGAAATACGAG.